This is a list of T cell receptor beta chains from one sample in a study of CD8 T cells in Susac syndrome. Using its own MiXCR run on the immunoSEQ multiplex PCR reads, TCRdb lists one record per CDR3 protein. The table lists about 19,000 distinct CDR3 sequences, roughly 95% of them singletons. The sequenced sample was CD8+ T cells from PBMCs. These receptors all stem from a human donor in good health. The CDR3 runs from the conserved cysteine through the conserved F or W. The order of the fields is V gene, J gene, clone size, D gene, CDR3 DNA, CDR3 protein. The D gene is left open where the match is weak. Only some rows state a clone size, as once, few, many or a class for expanded clones.

TRBV27	TRBJ2-1	NA	TRBD2	TGTGCCAGCAGTCCTTCTACGGGAGGCTGGGTTAATGAGCAGTTCTTC	CASSPSTGGWVNEQFF
TRBV9	TRBJ2-3	NA	TRBD2	TGTGCCAGCAGCGTCTCCTTCAGCGGGGCCCGCACAGATACGCAGTATTTT	CASSVSFSGARTDTQYF
TRBV12-3/TRBV12-4	TRBJ2-3	NA	TRBD2	TGTGCCAGCAGTTTAGCCGTAGCGGGAGATACGCAGTATTTT	CASSLAVAGDTQYF
TRBV12-3/TRBV12-4	TRBJ2-1	NA	TRBD2	TGTGCCAGCAGTTTCGATCCTAGCGGGGGAGTTTCATACAATGAGCAGTTCTTC	CASSFDPSGGVSYNEQFF
TRBV13	TRBJ2-1	NA	NA	TGTGCCAGCAGCTTAGCAGGAAACAATGAGCAGTTCTTC	CASSLAGNNEQFF
TRBV27	TRBJ2-1	NA	TRBD2	TGTGCCAGCAGTCCGTCTAGCGGGAATCTCTACAATGAGCAGTTCTTC	CASSPSSGNLYNEQFF
TRBV2	TRBJ2-2	NA	TRBD1	TGTGCCAGCAGTGAAGTCTCCGGGACAGGGTGGACCGGGGAGCTGTTTTTT	CASSEVSGTGWTGELFF
TRBV11-1	TRBJ2-4	NA	NA	TGTGCCAGCAGCTTAACAGAGGGGACCCTCAAAAACATTCAGTACTTC	CASSLTEGTLKNIQYF
TRBV29-1	TRBJ2-7	NA	NA	TGCAGCGCGGATAGACAGGGAGGGGGGCAGTACTTC	CSADRQGGGQYF
TRBV2	TRBJ2-3	NA	NA	TGTGCCAGCTATTCGGAGAGGTCCTCTAGGGATACGCAGTATTTT	CASYSERSSRDTQYF
TRBV9	TRBJ2-5	few	TRBD1	TGTGCCAGCAGCGTCGGGACAGGGGCGTTCGAGACCCAGTACTTC	CASSVGTGAFETQYF
TRBV7-3	TRBJ2-7	NA	TRBD1	TGTGCCAGCAGCCCGACAGGGGGAATAAATGACGAGCAGTACTTC	CASSPTGGINDEQYF
TRBV29-1	TRBJ2-1	NA	NA	TGCAGCTCCGGCCTTAGCTCCTACAATGAGCAGTTCTTC	CSSGLSSYNEQFF
TRBV5-6	TRBJ2-5	NA	TRBD2	TGTGCCAGCAGCTCCGGACTAGCGGACCAAGAGACCCAGTACTTC	CASSSGLADQETQYF
TRBV29-1	TRBJ2-3	NA	NA	TGCAGCGTTGAGGGGGACTGGAAGTTCTCTAGCACAGATACGCAGTATTTT	CSVEGDWKFSSTDTQYF
TRBV5-6	TRBJ1-2	NA	NA	TGTGCCAGCAGCTTTATCTATGGCTACACCTTC	CASSFIYGYTF
TRBV27	TRBJ2-3	once	TRBD2	TGTGCCAGCACCGAGCGGGGCGGCACAGATACGCAGTATTTT	CASTERGGTDTQYF
TRBV19	TRBJ1-1	NA	NA	TGTGCCAGTACCTCAGGGGCCGTGAACACTGAAGCTTTCTTT	CASTSGAVNTEAFF
TRBV7-9	TRBJ2-2	NA	TRBD2	TGTGCCAGCAGCTCCCCGGGGGGAGCCGGGGAGCTGTTTTTT	CASSSPGGAGELFF
TRBV28	TRBJ2-7	NA	TRBD2	TGTGCCAGCAGCCCCGGACTAGCGGGACCCTACGAGCAGTACTTC	CASSPGLAGPYEQYF
TRBV20-1	TRBJ1-5	NA	NA	TGCAGTGCTAGAGATCAAGAACAGCCCCAGCATTTT	CSARDQEQPQHF
TRBV30	TRBJ2-7	NA	NA	TGTGCCCGGACATTGGGGGGGCACGAGCAGTACTTC	CARTLGGHEQYF
TRBV4-3	TRBJ2-1	NA	TRBD2	TGCGCCAGCAGCCCGCCTCCAGCGGGAGGGCCGAGTGAGCAGTTCTTC	CASSPPPAGGPSEQFF
TRBV29-1	TRBJ2-7	NA	NA	TGCAGCGTTGAAGATAGGGGCGACTACGAGCAGTACTTC	CSVEDRGDYEQYF
TRBV12-3/TRBV12-4	TRBJ2-1	NA	TRBD1	TGTGCCAGCAGTTTAGAGGCAGGGGGCTTTATTGAGCAGTTCTTC	CASSLEAGGFIEQFF
TRBV4-1	TRBJ2-7	NA	TRBD2	TGCGCCAGCAGCCAAGCCGAAGGACTAGCGGGGACCTACGAGCAGTACTTC	CASSQAEGLAGTYEQYF
TRBV5-4	TRBJ2-2	once	TRBD1	TGTGCCAGCAGCTTGGAGACAGGGAGCACCGGGGAGCTGTTTTTT	CASSLETGSTGELFF
TRBV3-1	TRBJ2-5	NA	TRBD2	TGTGCCAGCAGCCAAGATTCGGGGGGGGCGGAGACCCAGTACTTC	CASSQDSGGAETQYF
TRBV4-1	TRBJ2-5	NA	TRBD2	TGCGCCAGCAGCCACTTAGCGGGAGTAGAGACCCAGTACTTC	CASSHLAGVETQYF
TRBV29-1	TRBJ2-7	few	NA	TGCAGCGTACTAGGAGGGAGGTGGACCTACGAGCAGTACTTC	CSVLGGRWTYEQYF
TRBV4-1	TRBJ2-3	once	NA	TGCGCCAGCAGCCCGTCGACTAGGAACACAGATACGCAGTATTTT	CASSPSTRNTDTQYF
TRBV29-1	TRBJ1-1	NA	NA	TGCAGCGTTGGGGGGGGTACTGAAGCTTTCTTT	CSVGGGTEAFF
TRBV10-3	TRBJ2-7	NA	NA	TGTGCCATCAGTGAGAATGCGGGAAACGAGCAGTACTTC	CAISENAGNEQYF
TRBV5-1	TRBJ2-7	NA	TRBD1	TGCGCCAGCAGCTTGGGGGACAGAACCTACGAGCAGTACTTC	CASSLGDRTYEQYF
TRBV20-1	TRBJ2-1	NA	TRBD2	TGCAGTGCGGAGCGGACTAGGGGATACAATGAGCAGTTCTTC	CSAERTRGYNEQFF